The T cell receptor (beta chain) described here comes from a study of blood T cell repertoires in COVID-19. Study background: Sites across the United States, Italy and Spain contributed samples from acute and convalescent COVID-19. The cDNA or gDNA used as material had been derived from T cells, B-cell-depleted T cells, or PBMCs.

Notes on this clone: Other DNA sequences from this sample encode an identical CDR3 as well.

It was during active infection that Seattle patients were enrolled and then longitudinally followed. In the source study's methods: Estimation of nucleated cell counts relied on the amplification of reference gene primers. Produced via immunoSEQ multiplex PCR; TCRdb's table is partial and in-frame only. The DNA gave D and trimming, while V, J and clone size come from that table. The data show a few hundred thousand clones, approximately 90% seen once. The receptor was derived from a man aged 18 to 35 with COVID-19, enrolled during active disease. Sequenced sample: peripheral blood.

The CDR3: CASNRGTDTQYF. The CDR3 DNA reads TGTGCCAGCAATCGAGGGACTGATACGCAGTATTTT. The J gene is TRBJ2-3, the V gene TRBV25-1; a possible D gene is TRBD2 (6 bases). This CDR3 is built from 12 residues. With 7 bases removed from V and 6 bases from J, the gap between germline ends came to 11 bases. Germline V gene sequence: CDR1 MGHDK, CDR2 SYGVNS.